This T cell receptor (beta chain) was documented in a study of cytomegalovirus exposure and HLA in healthy donors. Whole-study findings and limits: Sequencing likely generated an artifact that appeared as a cluster of highly shared sequence variants. When analyzed later, a missense DCLRE1C variant was found to be linked to TCR beta V- and J-gene trimming.

A multiplex PCR was run with 60 Vbeta primers and 13 Jbeta primers. Clones were sequenced by immunoSEQ multiplex PCR, and TCRdb holds only the in-frame ones, with some missing. The sample carries 100,000 to 150,000 clones, around four fifths recorded once. To note about this clone: Antigen specificity is unknown.

Each donor was healthy, and each was a bone marrow donor. The sequenced material came from PBMCs. This clonotype was obtained from a man aged 40-49 years in good health and CMV-seronegative.

This CDR3 is CASSLTQGWETQYF. Written as DNA, the CDR3 is TGCGCCAGCAGCCTTACACAGGGTTGGGAGACCCAGTACTTC. The chain carries TRBV4-1 and TRBJ2-5, with D perhaps matching TRBD1 (6 bases). Germline CDR1 and CDR2: MGHRA and YSYEKL. CDR3 length: 14 amino acids. Deletions cut 4 bases from V and 5 bases from J, with 14 bases between.